The clone carrying this T cell receptor beta chain turned up a few times. TCRdb processed the 5' RACE reads anew with MiXCR; each CDR3 protein has one entry. The sample comprises approximately 44,000 distinct CDR3 sequences, approximately 14% of which are singletons, and around 54% rests with the top ten. These data are taken from a study of spatial heterogeneity in lung cancer. Deletions cut 2 bases from V and 3 bases from J, with 8 bases between. CDR3 length: 13 residues. Germline V gene lookup returns CDR1 SGHNT and CDR2 YYREEE (reference sequence). Stated time point: sample taken at primary tumor resection. No cell sorting; template was whole RNA from tumor, lung tissue or PBMC.

The material was PBMCs, obtained at surgery. This TCR was sampled from a male donor with early-stage non-small cell lung cancer. The V call is TRBV5-4, the J call TRBJ1-1, with D possibly being TRBD1 (6 bases). The DNA of the CDR3 is TGTGCCAGCAGCTTAAACAGGGACACTGAAGCTTTCTTT. Protein product: CASSLNRDTEAFF.